This T cell receptor (beta chain) derives from a study of T-cell reconstitution after alpha-beta-depleted transplantation in children. Using unique molecular identifiers, the investigators prepared the TCRbeta library. TCRdb re-derived calls from the PCR reads in MiXCR, one entry per CDR3 protein. The repertoire includes about 500,000 distinct CDR3 sequences, 30% to 35% of them detected once, and 2% to 2.5% sits in the top ten. The CDR3 spans 13 residues. The V end was cut by 6 bases, the J end by 3 bases, with 11 bases between. The genes are TRBV12-3 or TRBV12-4 and TRBJ2-5; unclear D gene. The source of this sequence is a human donor who donated a stem cell graft to a child with aplastic anemia. The sample consisted of PBMCs from the stem cell graft donor, taken from the stem cell graft. Written as DNA, the CDR3 is TGTGCCAGCAGAGGAACCTACGAAGAGACCCAGTACTTC. Protein sequence: CASRGTYEETQYF.